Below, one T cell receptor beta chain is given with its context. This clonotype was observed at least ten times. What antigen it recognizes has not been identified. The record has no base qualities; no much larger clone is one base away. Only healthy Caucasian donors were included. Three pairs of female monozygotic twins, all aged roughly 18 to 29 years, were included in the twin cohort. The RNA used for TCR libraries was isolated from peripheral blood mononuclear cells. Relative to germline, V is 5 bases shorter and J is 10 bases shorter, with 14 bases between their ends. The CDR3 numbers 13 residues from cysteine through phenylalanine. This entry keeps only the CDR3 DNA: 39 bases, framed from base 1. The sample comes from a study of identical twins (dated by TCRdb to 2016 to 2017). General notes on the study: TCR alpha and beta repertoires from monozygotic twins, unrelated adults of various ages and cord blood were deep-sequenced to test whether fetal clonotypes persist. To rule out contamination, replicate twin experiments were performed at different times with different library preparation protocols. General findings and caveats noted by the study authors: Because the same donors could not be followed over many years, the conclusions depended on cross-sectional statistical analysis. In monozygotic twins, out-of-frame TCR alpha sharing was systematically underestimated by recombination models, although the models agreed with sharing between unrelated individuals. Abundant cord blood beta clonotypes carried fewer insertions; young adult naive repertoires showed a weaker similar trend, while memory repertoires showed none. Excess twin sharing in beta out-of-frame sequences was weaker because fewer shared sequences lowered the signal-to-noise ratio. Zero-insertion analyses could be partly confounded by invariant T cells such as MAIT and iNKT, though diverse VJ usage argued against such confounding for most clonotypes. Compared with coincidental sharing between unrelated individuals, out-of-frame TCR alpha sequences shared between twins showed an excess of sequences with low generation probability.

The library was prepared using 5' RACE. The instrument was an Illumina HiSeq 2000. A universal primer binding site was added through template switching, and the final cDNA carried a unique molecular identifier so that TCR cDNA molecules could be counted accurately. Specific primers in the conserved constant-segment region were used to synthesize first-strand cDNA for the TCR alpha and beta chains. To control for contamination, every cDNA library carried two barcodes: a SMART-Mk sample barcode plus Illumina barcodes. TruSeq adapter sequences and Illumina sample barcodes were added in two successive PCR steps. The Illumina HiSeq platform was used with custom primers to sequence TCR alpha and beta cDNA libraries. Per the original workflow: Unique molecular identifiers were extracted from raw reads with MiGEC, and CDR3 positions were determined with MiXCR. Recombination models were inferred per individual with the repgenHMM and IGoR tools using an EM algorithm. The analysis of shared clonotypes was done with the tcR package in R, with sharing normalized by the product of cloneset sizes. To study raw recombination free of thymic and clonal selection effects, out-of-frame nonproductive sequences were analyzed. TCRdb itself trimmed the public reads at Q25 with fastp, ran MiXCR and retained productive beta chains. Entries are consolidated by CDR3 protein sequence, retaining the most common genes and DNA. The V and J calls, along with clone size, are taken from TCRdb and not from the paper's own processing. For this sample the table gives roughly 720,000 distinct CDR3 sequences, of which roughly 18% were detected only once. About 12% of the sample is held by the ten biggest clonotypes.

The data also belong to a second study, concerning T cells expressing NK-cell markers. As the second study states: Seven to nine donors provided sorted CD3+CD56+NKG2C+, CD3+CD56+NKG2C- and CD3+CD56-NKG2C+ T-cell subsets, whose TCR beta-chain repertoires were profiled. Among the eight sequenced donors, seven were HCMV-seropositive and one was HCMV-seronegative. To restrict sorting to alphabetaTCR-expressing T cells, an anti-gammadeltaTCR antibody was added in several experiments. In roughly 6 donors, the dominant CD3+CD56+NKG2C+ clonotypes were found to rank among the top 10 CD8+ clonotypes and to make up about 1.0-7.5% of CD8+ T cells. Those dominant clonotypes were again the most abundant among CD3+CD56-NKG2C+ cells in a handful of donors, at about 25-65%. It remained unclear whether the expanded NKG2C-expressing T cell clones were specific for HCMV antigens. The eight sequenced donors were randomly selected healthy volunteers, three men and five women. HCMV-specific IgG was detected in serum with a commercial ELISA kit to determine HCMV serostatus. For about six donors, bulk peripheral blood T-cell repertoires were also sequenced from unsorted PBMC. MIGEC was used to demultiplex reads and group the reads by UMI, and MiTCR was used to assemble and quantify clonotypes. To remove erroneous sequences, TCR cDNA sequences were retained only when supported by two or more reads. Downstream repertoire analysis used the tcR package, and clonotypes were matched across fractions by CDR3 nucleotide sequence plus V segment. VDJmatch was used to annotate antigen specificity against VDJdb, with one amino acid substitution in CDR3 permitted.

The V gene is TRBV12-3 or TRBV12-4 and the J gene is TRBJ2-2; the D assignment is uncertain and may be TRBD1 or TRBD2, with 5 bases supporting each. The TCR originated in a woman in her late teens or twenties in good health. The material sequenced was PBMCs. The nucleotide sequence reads TGTGCCAGCAGTCGGACTGGGGGAAAGGAGCTGTTTTTT. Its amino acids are CASSRTGGKELFF.